The next 4 T cell receptor beta chains were all read from a single sample in a study of T cell responses to AZD1222 COVID-19 vaccine. Produced via immunoSEQ multiplex PCR; TCRdb's table is partial and in-frame only. The sample lists 92,000 or so clones, under 90% occurring once. Sequencing was performed on peripheral blood, taken on day 0 of AZD1222 vaccination. Every receptor here comes from an adult in good health.

The chain carries TRBV5-1 and TRBJ2-7; possibly TRBD1 or TRBD2 for D (5 bases each). The germline V gene encodes CDR1 SGHRS and CDR2 YFSETQ. This CDR3 spans 15 amino acids. V shed 0 bases and J shed 0 bases, with 10 bases lying between them. The CDR3 DNA sequence: TGCGCCAGCAGCTTGGTGTCAGGGAGCTCCTACGAGCAGTACTTC. It codes for CASSLVSGSSYEQYF.

The chain links TRBV19 to TRBJ1-5, with D possibly matching TRBD1 (6 bases). This CDR3 comprises 14 residues. The germline V gene encodes CDR1 LNHDA and CDR2 SQIVND (reference sequence). Trimming cost V 5 bases and J 3 bases, with 11 bases left between them. CDR3 coding DNA: TGTGCCAGTAGTCAGGGGACGGCCAATCAGCCCCAGCATTTT. Translated, it gives CASSQGTANQPQHF.

This chain connects TRBV28 to TRBJ1-2; D unresolved. Between the trimmed V and J ends, which lost 7 bases and 3 bases, there was a span of 9 bases. The CDR3 is made up of 12 amino acids. CDR1 is MDHEN, CDR2 SYDVKM, per germline. CDR3 in DNA: TGTGCCAGCATTTCCCGATACTATGGCTACACCTTC. Translation: CASISRYYGYTF.

V gene TRBV7-8 combines with J gene TRBJ1-3, with unresolved D. This CDR3 contains 18 residues. The germline V gene has CDR1 SGHVS and CDR2 FQNEAQ. V was pared by 5 bases and J by 0 bases, with 20 bases between. This CDR3 reads CASSRTRIQRNSGNTIYF. The CDR3, as DNA: TGTGCCAGCAGCCGAACCCGAATACAGCGAAACTCTGGAAACACCATATATTTT.